This T cell receptor (beta chain) was documented in a study of blood T cell repertoires in COVID-19. TCRdb keeps only in-frame clones here, not all; method: immunoSEQ multiplex PCR. Seen here are roughly 250,000 clones, approximately 84% observed once, and the top ten hold approximately 15%. Within the sample, this clone is large. J gave up 5 bases and V 3 bases, and 3 bases lay outside the gene matches. Germline lookup yields CDR1 MNHEY and CDR2 SVGAGI. This CDR3 has 13 residues. The source is a person between 70 and 80 years old with COVID-19, enrolled during active disease. The sample comprised peripheral blood. V gene TRBV6-5 combines with J gene TRBJ2-7, with 8 bases fitting TRBD1. Here the CDR3 DNA reads TGTGCCAGCAGTTATGCAGGGGGCGACGAGCAGTACTTC. It specifies CASSYAGGDEQYF.